Sequencing of this TCR beta chain was carried out in a study of CD4 T cells in relation to SARS-CoV-2 and coronaviruses. For the study at large: PBMCs were cultured with antigen for nine to ten days before TCR beta sequencing. Of the patients, under 10 were male, a few female, two Hispanic. The HLA restriction of the shared crossreactive spike epitopes was mapped.

Trimming removed 2 bases from V and 4 bases from J; junction bases left unmatched: 5. Per the germline V gene, CDR1 is SGHKS and CDR2 is YYEKEE (reference sequence). The CDR3 has 16 amino acids. Here immunoSEQ multiplex PCR was the method, and the copy in TCRdb shows in-frame clones only, minus some. This table has 40,000 to 50,000 clones, around 82% appearing once. Study-wide points: The assay detects memory recall responses, not culture-primed primary responses.

Worth noting for this clone: What it binds is unknown.

Sequencing was done on a sample of naive CD4+ T cells from PBMCs, cultured in vitro. As for subset: naive CD4+ T cells isolated by negative enrichment. The rearrangement uses TRBV5-5 and TRBJ2-1; 11 bases map to TRBD1. The clonotype originates from an adult with COVID-19. The CDR3 sequence: CASSFYGTGGYNEQFF. CDR3 DNA: TGTGCCAGCAGCTTTTATGGGACAGGGGGGTACAATGAGCAGTTCTTC.